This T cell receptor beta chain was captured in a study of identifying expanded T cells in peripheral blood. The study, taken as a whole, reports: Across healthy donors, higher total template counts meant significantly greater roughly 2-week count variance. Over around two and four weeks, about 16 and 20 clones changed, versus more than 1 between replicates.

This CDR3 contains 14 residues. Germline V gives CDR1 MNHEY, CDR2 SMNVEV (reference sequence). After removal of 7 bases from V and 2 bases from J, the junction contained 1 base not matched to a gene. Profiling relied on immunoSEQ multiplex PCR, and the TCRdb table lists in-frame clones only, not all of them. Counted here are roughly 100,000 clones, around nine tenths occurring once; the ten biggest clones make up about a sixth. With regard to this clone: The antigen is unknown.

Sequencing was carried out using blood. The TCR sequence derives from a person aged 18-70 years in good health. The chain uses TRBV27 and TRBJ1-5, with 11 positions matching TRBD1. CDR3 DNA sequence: TGTGCCAGCAAGGGACAGGGGGGCAATCAGCCCCAGCATTTT. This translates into CASKGQGGNQPQHF.